The next 18 T cell receptor beta chains were all read from a single sample in a study of blood T cell repertoires in COVID-19. The data were produced by immunoSEQ multiplex PCR, yet TCRdb's version contains in-frame clones alone and is incomplete. Of 200,000 to 300,000 clones listed, 84% are singletons. Material: peripheral blood. The source is a man aged 60 to 75 with acute or convalescent COVID-19.

The V call is TRBV3-1 (or the pseudogene TRBV3-2), the J call TRBJ2-1; D unresolved. Germline V gene sequence: CDR1 LGHDT, CDR2 YNNKEL (reference sequence). Trimming removed 4 bases from V and 2 bases from J, with 6 bases in between. This CDR3 has 13 amino acids. CDR3 sequence (DNA): TGTGCCAGCAGCCCCCGGGCCTACAATGAGCAGTTCTTC. It encodes CASSPRAYNEQFF.

This rearrangement joins TRBV28 to TRBJ2-7; 7 bases are a match to TRBD1. Germline V gene data show CDR1 as MDHEN and CDR2 as SYDVKM. V was clipped by 5 bases and J by 7 bases; unmatched bases: 14. The CDR3 runs to 15 residues. The CDR3 DNA is TGTGCCAGCAGTCCCCCGGGACAGATGGCCTGGGAGCAGTACTTC. Protein: CASSPPGQMAWEQYF.

In this sample, this clone turned up once. Other DNA sequences in the same sample also yield this CDR3. The chain joins TRBV5-1 to TRBJ2-1; D is unresolved. Germline loops: CDR1 SGHRS, CDR2 YFSETQ. This CDR3 spans 14 amino acids. Trimming pared 4 bases from V and 2 bases from J, leaving 10 bases between. Here the CDR3 DNA reads TGCGCCAGCAGCCCAGGAACCGCCTACAATGAGCAGTTCTTC. Translation: CASSPGTAYNEQFF.

This clone was seen a few times. The V call is TRBV9, the J call TRBJ2-7; 8 nucleotides line up with TRBD2. The CDR3 is 19 amino acids. V dropped 3 bases and J dropped 0; count of bases not matched to a gene: 17. Germline assignment: CDR1 SGDLS and CDR2 YYNGEE. The CDR3 DNA follows: TGTGCCAGCAGCGAACGGGGGGGTGGATCTCAAGAGAACTCCTACGAGCAGTACTTC. It yields the protein CASSERGGGSQENSYEQYF.

This clone appeared a single time. The genes are TRBV10-3 and TRBJ2-5, with D possibly TRBD2 on 7 matching bases. Per the germline V gene, CDR1 is ENHRY and CDR2 is SYGVKD. There are 13 residues in the CDR3. Deletions cut 2 bases from V and 5 bases from J, with 9 bases between. CDR3 sequence (DNA): TGTGCCATCAGTGAGAAGGGGGGGGAGACCCAGTACTTC. Translated: CAISEKGGETQYF.

The chain couples TRBV27 to TRBJ2-7; 8 bases line up with TRBD2. Germline CDR1 MNHEY, CDR2 SMNVEV (reference sequence). After removal of 3 bases from V and 4 bases from J, the junction contained 11 bases not matched to a gene. This CDR3 comprises 16 residues. CDR3 loop: CASSFRVAGLPYEQYF. CDR3 in DNA: TGTGCCAGCAGTTTTCGGGTAGCGGGGTTGCCATACGAGCAGTACTTC.

The DNA for the CDR3 is TGTGCCAGCAGCTTGGAAGGCAGGGTGTGCACCGGGGAGCTGTTTTTT. This encodes CASSLEGRVCTGELFF. V and J are TRBV5-5 and TRBJ2-2; tentative D call: TRBD1 (5 bases). V shed 0 bases and J shed 4 bases, with 13 bases lying between them. The germline CDR1 and CDR2 sequences are SGHKS and YYEKEE (reference sequence). CDR3 length equals 16 residues.

CDR3 coding DNA: TGTGCCAGCAGCCCCGGACAGGTCAATGAGCAGTTCTTC. As protein: CASSPGQVNEQFF. V usage is TRBV7-3 and J usage is TRBJ2-1; 7 nucleotides agree with TRBD1. Germline V lookup: CDR1 SGHTA, CDR2 FQGTGA. The CDR3 extends over 13 amino acids. V was pared by 5 bases and J by 6 bases, with 4 bases of the junction left unmatched.

The chain links TRBV28 to TRBJ2-3; 9 nucleotides line up with TRBD2. The CDR3 covers 17 residues. Germline CDR1 MDHEN, CDR2 SYDVKM. The V gene end was trimmed by 4 bases and the J gene end by 0 bases; junction bases not matched to a gene: 8. CDR3 residues: CASSSARLAESTDTQYF. CDR3 coding DNA: TGTGCCAGCAGTTCCGCTAGACTAGCGGAAAGCACAGATACGCAGTATTTT.

V is TRBV3-1 (or the pseudogene TRBV3-2) and J is TRBJ2-5; 11 bases fit TRBD2. V dropped 0 bases and J dropped 4; count of bases not matched to a gene: 10. The CDR3 has 18 amino acids. Germline loops: CDR1 LGHDT, CDR2 YNNKEL (reference sequence). The CDR3 here is CASSQDWASGGRGETQYF. DNA for the CDR3: TGTGCCAGCAGCCAAGATTGGGCTAGCGGGGGGAGGGGAGAGACCCAGTACTTC.

CDR3 amino acids: CASSSPDDLLIHEQYF. The CDR3 coding sequence is TGTGCCAGCAGCTCCCCTGACGACCTACTAATCCACGAGCAGTACTTC. The genes are TRBV7-2 and TRBJ2-7; D remains unclear. Trimming pared 4 bases from V and 5 bases from J, leaving 21 bases between. Germline V gives CDR1 SGHTA, CDR2 FQGNSA. The CDR3 sequence is 16 residues long.

The J gene is TRBJ1-5, the V gene TRBV19; 9 bases match TRBD1. The CDR3 spans 18 residues. Germline CDR1 is LNHDA and CDR2 is SQIVND (reference sequence). V shed 1 base and J 0 bases; nucleotides not matched to a gene: 7. The CDR3 region is CASSIGGGTGTSNQPQHF. CDR3 DNA: TGTGCCAGTAGTATAGGTGGTGGGACAGGGACTAGCAATCAGCCCCAGCATTTT.

V usage is TRBV5-6 and J usage is TRBJ2-3; 14 nucleotides align to TRBD2. Trimming cost V 4 bases and J 6 bases; bases outside gene matches: 7. The length of the CDR3 is 16 residues. Germline loops: CDR1 SGHDT, CDR2 YYEEEE. This CDR3 reads CASSLGLAGVFDTQYF. The DNA for the CDR3 is TGTGCCAGCAGCCTGGGACTAGCGGGAGTATTTGATACGCAGTATTTT.

The chain recombines TRBV6-5 with TRBJ1-2, with 8 positions matching TRBD1. The CDR3 has 14 residues. With V trimmed by 2 bases and J by 4 bases, 3 bases remained unmatched. CDR1 and CDR2 from the germline V gene are MNHEY and SVGAGI. CDR3 protein: CASSYDRGVYGYTF. The CDR3 DNA follows: TGTGCCAGCAGTTACGACAGGGGCGTCTATGGCTACACCTTC.

The chain joins TRBV5-5 to TRBJ1-4; 8 positions agree with TRBD1. This CDR3 has 15 amino acids. V lost 5 bases and J lost 6; bases outside the gene matches: 9. The germline CDR1 and CDR2 sequences are SGHKS and YYEKEE (reference sequence). The CDR3 region is CASSLGAGGYEKLFF. CDR3 nucleotide sequence: TGTGCCAGCAGTCTAGGGGCAGGGGGCTATGAAAAACTGTTTTTT.

The gene calls are TRBV4-3 and TRBJ2-1; the D is unclear. Trimming stripped 2 bases from V and 6 bases from J, with 14 bases between. Germline assignment: CDR1 LGHNA and CDR2 YSLEER. CDR3 length equals 15 residues. CDR3 region: CASSQSSRSRNEQFF. DNA for the CDR3: TGCGCCAGCAGCCAATCCTCAAGGAGTCGCAATGAGCAGTTCTTC.

The rearrangement joins TRBV4-1 to TRBJ1-2; unclear D gene. The CDR3 runs to 16 residues. Trimming removed 1 base from V and 5 bases from J, with 17 bases in between. In germline, CDR1 is MGHRA, CDR2 YSYEKL. The DNA of the CDR3 is TGCGCCAGCAGCCAAGGAAGGCCTCGGGAGACTTATGGCTACACCTTC. Residues: CASSQGRPRETYGYTF.

The rearrangement joins TRBV18 to TRBJ1-2, with a tentative D call TRBD1 (6 bases). CDR3 size: 15 residues. Trimming removed 2 bases from V and 6 bases from J, with 16 bases in between. Germline lookup yields CDR1 KGHSH and CDR2 LQKENI. The CDR3 is CASSPYSGRGDGYTF. The CDR3 bases are TGTGCCAGCTCACCATACTCGGGCAGGGGAGATGGCTACACCTTC.